Given below is one T cell receptor beta chain in context. What it binds is unknown. Different DNA sequences within this sample yield the same CDR3. This specimen belongs to a study of T cell responses to AZD1222 COVID-19 vaccine. Background on the study: Second-dose recipients at about 4 or about 12 weeks were treated as one pooled group. Study-level findings and limits: There were mostly white British donors and more females than males, and clonal diversity was possibly underestimated.

TCRdb's copy holds only in-frame clones and misses some; the assay was immunoSEQ multiplex PCR. The sample yields roughly 93,000 clones, roughly nine tenths seen once. V was shortened by 7 bases and J by 7 bases, with 10 bases between the two germline ends. This CDR3 spans 11 amino acids. The V gene's germline CDR1 is SEHNR and CDR2 FQNEAQ (reference sequence). The rearrangement joins TRBV7-9 to TRBJ1-2; maybe TRBD1 (5 bases). The sequence came from an adult in good health. This specimen consisted of peripheral blood, obtained on day 0 of AZD1222 vaccination. CDR3: CASTPGGGYTF. Here the CDR3 DNA reads TGTGCCAGCACGCCTGGGGGTGGCTACACCTTC.